Below are 21 T cell receptor beta chains sequenced from a single sample in a study of cytomegalovirus exposure and HLA in healthy donors. Primers: 60 Vbeta forward and 13 Jbeta reverse. Here immunoSEQ multiplex PCR was the method, and the copy in TCRdb shows in-frame clones only, minus some. This sample yields 95,000 to 150,000 clones, of which 15% to 17% are seen a single time; under 2.5% belongs to the top ten. The sample taken for sequencing was PBMCs. The receptor set was obtained from a woman between 18 and 29 years old in good health and CMV-seronegative.

This clone was detected only a few times. The chain links TRBV10-3 to TRBJ2-7, with D possibly being TRBD1 (6 bases). Looked up from germline, CDR1 is ENHRY and CDR2 is SYGVKD. With 10 bases removed from V and 3 bases from J, the gap between germline ends came to 13 bases. The CDR3 length is 12 residues. The CDR3 is CATRDTGYEQYF. CDR3 DNA sequence: TGTGCCACCCGGGACACCGGCTACGAGCAGTACTTC.

This clone was seen a handful of times. The chain is built from TRBV19 and TRBJ2-5, with TRBD2 matching 13 bases. The V and J ends lost 10 bases and 5 bases, in that order; junction bases with no gene match: 4. From germline, CDR1 is LNHDA and CDR2 SQIVND (reference sequence). CDR3 size: 13 residues. The CDR3 reads CATRLAGGETQYF. The CDR3 DNA reads as TGTGCCACGAGACTAGCGGGGGGCGAGACCCAGTACTTC.

The chain combines TRBV30 with TRBJ2-1; TRBD2 matches 12 bases. The CDR3 covers 15 residues. Unmatched junction bases numbered 9, after V lost 6 bases and J lost 6 bases. The germline CDR1 and CDR2 sequences are GTSNPN and SVGIG (reference sequence). The CDR3 nucleotides are TGTGCCTGCCAATCCGGGACTAGCGGGCTCAATGAGCAGTTCTTC. This sequence encodes CACQSGTSGLNEQFF.

This clone was counted only a few times. The chain carries TRBV10-2 and TRBJ1-5; the match to TRBD1 covers 8 bases. CDR1 is WSHSY, CDR2 SAAADI, per germline. The CDR3 consists of 15 residues. V lost 7 bases, J lost 0 bases, and 5 bases stayed unmatched. The CDR3 bases are TGCGCCAGCAAGACAGGGGAATATAGCAATCAGCCCCAGCATTTT. Translated, it gives CASKTGEYSNQPQHF.

This clone was counted between two and nine times. The genes are TRBV6-5 and TRBJ2-1; TRBD2 aligns across 8 bases. CDR3 length: 15 amino acids. Trimming cost V 4 bases and J 2 bases; bases outside gene matches: 4. Germline assignment: CDR1 MNHEY and CDR2 SVGAGI. The CDR3 coding sequence is TGTGCCAGCAGTTTAAGCGGGGGCGCCTACAATGAGCAGTTCTTC. It yields the protein CASSLSGGAYNEQFF.

This clone was counted a few times. This sequence joins TRBV11-1 and TRBJ2-7; TRBD2 might be the D (5 bases). The ends were cut back, 3 bases at V and 6 bases at J, with 15 bases in the middle. Germline CDR1 SGHAT, CDR2 FQDESV (reference sequence). The CDR3 is 14 residues long. The DNA of the CDR3 is TGTGCCAGCAGCTTTATCGGCTCCGAGGGCGAGCAGTACTTC. Encoded protein: CASSFIGSEGEQYF. The whole variable domain, filled in from reference TRBV11-1 and TRBJ2-7, reads EAEVAQSPRYKITEKSQAVAFWCDPISGHATLYWYRQILGQGPELLVQFQDESVVDDSQLPKDRFSAERLKGVDSTLKIQPAELGDSAMYLCASSFIGSEGEQYFGPGTRLTVT.

This chain connects TRBV27 to TRBJ2-1; D is perhaps TRBD1 (6 bases). Trimming stripped 2 bases from V and 5 bases from J, with 16 bases between. CDR3 length: 16 residues. Germline V lookup: CDR1 MNHEY, CDR2 SMNVEV (reference sequence). CDR3 protein: CASSLNRRDTNNEQFF. Here the CDR3 DNA reads TGTGCCAGCAGTTTAAATAGACGGGACACCAACAATGAGCAGTTCTTC.

The chain uses TRBV9 and TRBJ1-1; D unresolved. CDR1 is SGDLS, CDR2 YYNGEE, per germline. Trimming stripped 4 bases from V and 2 bases from J, with 15 bases between. The CDR3 is 15 residues long. The CDR3 DNA reads TGTGCCAGCAGCCCCAGCAGTAAACTAAACACTGAAGCTTTCTTT. It yields the protein CASSPSSKLNTEAFF.

The CDR3 loop is CASSAILSRGGRASDEQFF. For the CDR3, the DNA is TGTGCCAGCAGTGCCATCCTTTCTAGGGGCGGGAGGGCCTCGGATGAGCAGTTCTTC. The V and J genes are TRBV6-1 and TRBJ2-1; 9 nucleotides line up with TRBD2. The V gene's germline CDR1 is MNHNS and CDR2 SASEGT. CDR3 size: 19 residues. The ends lost 4 bases at V and 8 bases at J; junction bases unmatched: 21.

This clone was detected only a few times. The chain carries TRBV19 and TRBJ1-6, with D possibly matching TRBD1 (6 bases). CDR3 length: 14 amino acids. CDR1 is LNHDA and CDR2 is SQIVND in the germline V gene (reference sequence). V was shortened by 3 bases and J by 7 bases, with 10 bases between the two germline ends. CDR3 nucleotides: TGTGCCAGTAGTATCCAACAGGGAAATTCACCCCTCCACTTT. Translating it yields CASSIQQGNSPLHF.

This clone has only a few counts. The CDR3 nucleotides are TGCGCCAGCAGCTTGGTGGACAGTCGTCAAGGAAACACCATATATTTT. It codes for CASSLVDSRQGNTIYF. The chain links TRBV5-1 to TRBJ1-3, with D tentatively TRBD1 (6 bases). CDR1 and CDR2 (germline): SGHRS, YFSETQ. V was pared by 0 bases and J by 4 bases, with 14 bases between. The CDR3 spans 16 residues.

V usage is TRBV29-1 and J usage is TRBJ2-2; a weak D match, TRBD1 (6 bases). The CDR3 runs 13 residues. The V gene lost 4 bases and the J gene lost 6 bases, with 12 bases spanning the gap. The V gene's germline CDR1 is SQVTM and CDR2 ANQGSEA. The CDR3 DNA sequence: TGCAGCGTTGGCCACAGGGCCGCCGGGGAGCTGTTTTTT. This sequence encodes CSVGHRAAGELFF.

In its sample, this clone was seen a few times. The CDR3 loop reads CASSYDRPENTGELFF. The CDR3 coding sequence is TGTGCCAGCAGTTACGACAGACCCGAGAACACCGGGGAGCTGTTTTTT. The rearrangement joins TRBV6-5 to TRBJ2-2; a possible D gene is TRBD1 (5 bases). V gave up 2 bases and J gave up 1 base, with 11 bases separating them. This CDR3 comprises 16 residues. CDR1 is MNHEY and CDR2 is SVGAGI in the germline V gene.

This sequence joins TRBV6-4 and TRBJ2-1, with a possible D match to TRBD2 (6 bases). Germline values: CDR1 MRHNA, CDR2 SNTAGT. The CDR3 extends over 14 amino acids. Trimming stripped 3 bases from V and 7 bases from J, with 13 bases between. Written as DNA, the CDR3 is TGTGCCAGCAGTGAGAGCGGGTCGGCGAATGAGCAGTTCTTC. This sequence encodes CASSESGSANEQFF.

The chain couples TRBV27 to TRBJ1-2; D remains ambiguous. Germline lookup yields CDR1 MNHEY and CDR2 SMNVEV (reference sequence). Trimming left V 6 bases short and J 8 bases short, with 13 bases between. This CDR3 contains 12 residues. This CDR3 is CASSSSEEGYTF. For the CDR3, the DNA is TGTGCCAGCAGCAGTTCCGAGGAGGGCTACACCTTC.

The chain recombines TRBV6-1 with TRBJ1-5; the match to TRBD1 covers 9 bases. CDR1 is MNHNS, CDR2 SASEGT, per germline. The CDR3 covers 15 residues. The V segment lost 3 bases and the J segment 8 bases; nucleotides outside the gene matches: 8. This CDR3 reads CASSDITGGGKPQHF. Written as DNA, the CDR3 is TGTGCCAGCAGTGATATCACAGGGGGCGGAAAGCCCCAGCATTTT.

This clone was observed a few times. This chain connects TRBV28 to TRBJ2-5; 9 bases map to TRBD1. After removal of 9 bases from V and 4 bases from J, the junction contained 9 bases not matched to a gene. The germline CDR1 and CDR2 sequences are MDHEN and SYDVKM. The CDR3 is 14 amino acids. The chain's CDR3 is CASTPGQGIETQYF. CDR3 sequence (DNA): TGTGCCAGTACTCCGGGACAGGGCATAGAGACCCAGTACTTC.

In this sample, this clone turned up a few times. V is TRBV10-3 and J is TRBJ2-7, with 7 bases matching TRBD2. The CDR3 is 12 amino acids. Germline V lookup: CDR1 ENHRY, CDR2 SYGVKD. The V and J ends lost 11 bases and 3 bases, in that order; junction bases with no gene match: 7. In nucleotides, the CDR3 is TGTGCCTCCCACGGGGGGAACTACGAGCAGTACTTC. As protein: CASHGGNYEQYF.

This clone was counted between two and nine times. The V and J genes are TRBV6-6 and TRBJ1-5; TRBD1 might be the D (5 bases). V lost 6 bases and J lost 7, with 13 bases in between. This CDR3 has 13 amino acids. The germline gives CDR1 MNHNY, CDR2 SVGAGI (reference sequence). The CDR3 DNA is TGTGCCAGCAGCCTCGCCGGGGGACAGCCCCAGCATTTT. It specifies CASSLAGGQPQHF.

The chain uses TRBV28 and TRBJ1-2; D is ambiguous. This CDR3 has 15 amino acids. Trimming removed 3 bases from V and 4 bases from J, with 15 bases in between. Germline CDR1 is MDHEN and CDR2 is SYDVKM. CDR3 DNA sequence: TGTGCCAGCAGTTTGCGTCCTGGAGGCGGCTATGGCTACACCTTC. This translates into CASSLRPGGGYGYTF.

This clone has a handful of counts. The chain employs TRBV30 and TRBJ1-5; 9 bases fit TRBD1. Germline CDR1 and CDR2: GTSNPN and SVGIG (reference sequence). This CDR3 has 17 residues. V trimming: 2 bases; J trimming: 2 bases; junction bases outside the gene matches: 10. The CDR3 nucleotides are TGTGCCTGGAGTTACCGGGACAGGGCTTGGGGCAATCAGCCCCAGCATTTT. Its protein product is CAWSYRDRAWGNQPQHF.